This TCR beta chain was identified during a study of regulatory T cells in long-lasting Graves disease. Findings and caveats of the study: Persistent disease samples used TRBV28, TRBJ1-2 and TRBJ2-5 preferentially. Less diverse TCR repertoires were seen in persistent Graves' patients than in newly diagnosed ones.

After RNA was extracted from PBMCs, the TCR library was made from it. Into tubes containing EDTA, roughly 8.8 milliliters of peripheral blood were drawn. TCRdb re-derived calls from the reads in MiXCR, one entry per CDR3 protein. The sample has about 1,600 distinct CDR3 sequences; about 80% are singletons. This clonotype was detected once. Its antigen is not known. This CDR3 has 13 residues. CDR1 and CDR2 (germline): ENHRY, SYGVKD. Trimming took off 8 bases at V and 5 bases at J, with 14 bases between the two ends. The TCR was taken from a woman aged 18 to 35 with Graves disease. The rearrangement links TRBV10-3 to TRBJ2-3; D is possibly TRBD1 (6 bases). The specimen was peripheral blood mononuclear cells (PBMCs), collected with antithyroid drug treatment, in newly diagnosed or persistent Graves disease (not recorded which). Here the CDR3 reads CAIAQGQGDTQYF. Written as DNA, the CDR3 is TGTGCCATCGCCCAGGGGCAGGGAGATACGCAGTATTTT.